This is a list of T cell receptor beta chains from one sample in a study of hypomethylating agent response in myelodysplastic syndrome. Profiling relied on immunoSEQ multiplex PCR, and the TCRdb table lists in-frame clones only, not all of them. The profile covers about 7,600 clones, with around 84% appearing a single time and around 16% taken by the ten largest. The material sequenced was bone marrow, taken before or after starting hypomethylating agent treatment for myelodysplastic syndrome (not recorded which). The receptors shown here come from a human donor with myelodysplastic syndrome. The CDR3 runs from the conserved cysteine through the conserved F or W.

TRBV2	TRBJ1-2	CASNSRDFYGYTF
TRBV5-6	TRBJ2-5	CASSFPSMETQYF
TRBV6-6	TRBJ1-6	CASSYHGSPLHF
TRBV11-2	TRBJ1-6	CASSLAGGRNSPLHF
TRBV19	TRBJ2-2	CASSATGGGRTGELFF
TRBV11-2	TRBJ2-5	CASSPGTERRDGGETQYF
TRBV15	TRBJ2-2	CATEQGLNGELFF
TRBV6-5	TRBJ1-1	CASSSQLNTEAFF
TRBV6-6	TRBJ1-4	CASRTRKAEDNEKLFF
TRBV7-2	TRBJ1-2	CASSVQGIRYGYTF
TRBV6-9	TRBJ1-6	CASSYQGTYNSPLHF
TRBV4-3	TRBJ2-1	CASSQGSAPLNEQFF
TRBV19	TRBJ1-5	CASSVGLKRQPQHF
TRBV6-4	TRBJ2-4	CASSESRASKNIQYF
TRBV27	TRBJ1-6	CASSLDKPKNNSPLHF
TRBV10-2	TRBJ1-4	CASKNLQATNEKLFF
TRBV7-2	TRBJ2-3	CASSLVSGPTDTQYF
TRBV5-5	TRBJ2-7	CASSFRPGGYEQYF
TRBV14	TRBJ1-1	CASSPQGTTEAFF
TRBV9	TRBJ2-6	CASSVSPSGANVLTF
TRBV7-2	TRBJ1-1	CASSLTGNTEAFF
TRBV6-5	TRBJ2-5	CASSKGPYQETQYF
TRBV5-6	TRBJ1-1	CASSLGGVGGTEAFF
TRBV11-2	TRBJ2-5	CASSSSISGAPQETQYF
TRBV5-4	TRBJ1-1	CASSARERLNTEAFF
TRBV7-2	TRBJ1-2	CASSLGGRGTNYGYTF
TRBV15	TRBJ2-7	CATSVQGSYEQYF
TRBV2	TRBJ2-3	CASLPRTGATDTQYF
TRBV6-5	TRBJ1-6	CASSYAGFGSPLHF
TRBV6-1	TRBJ2-5	CASSEVLAGQETQYF
TRBV12-5	TRBJ2-3	CASGWGQRADTQYF
TRBV28	TRBJ2-3	CASRDTSTDTQYF
TRBV30	TRBJ1-2	CAWFNPDYGYTF
TRBV28	TRBJ2-1	CASSFGGMNEQFF
TRBV30	TRBJ2-7	CAWSVGHYYEQYF
TRBV18	TRBJ2-3	CASSPPTGTDTQYF
TRBV19	TRBJ1-2	CASSMDRTYGYTF
TRBV6-1	TRBJ2-3	CASSGGTGVLDTQYF
TRBV27	TRBJ2-5	CASSLHTAPETQYF
TRBV7-9	TRBJ1-1	CASSPGTGEEKAFF
TRBV7-2	TRBJ2-3	CASSLTGADTQYF